What follows are 5 T cell receptor beta chains derived from one specimen sequenced in a study of T cells after yellow fever vaccination. MiXCR was run by TCRdb on the 5' RACE reads, yielding one entry per CDR3 protein. This sample carries about 630,000 distinct CDR3 sequences, approximately 13% of them seen once, and the ten largest clones take 14% to 15%. The sequencing here drew on PBMCs, taken on the day of the yellow fever booster vaccination. All receptors come from a man under 40 who received the YFV17D yellow fever vaccine.

In this sample, this clonotype turned up a few times. This chain uses TRBV7-9 with TRBJ2-3; D ambiguous. The ends were cut back, 5 bases at V and 0 bases at J, with 9 bases in the middle. Germline V gene data show CDR1 as SEHNR and CDR2 as FQNEAQ (reference sequence). The CDR3 runs to 14 residues. The CDR3 nucleotides are TGTGCCAGCAGCCCGAAACGGAGCACAGATACGCAGTATTTT. This translates into CASSPKRSTDTQYF. Together with reference TRBV7-9 and TRBJ2-3, the CDR3 gives the full variable domain: DTGVSQNPRHKITKRGQNVTFRCDPISEHNRLYWYRQTLGQGPEFLTYFQNEAQLEKSRLLSDRFSAERPKGSFSTLEIQRTEQGDSAMYLCASSPKRSTDTQYFGPGTRLTVL.

This clonotype has just a few counts. The genes are TRBV20-1 and TRBJ2-5; TRBD2 matches 11 bases. The length of the CDR3 is 16 residues. The ends lost 1 base at V and 3 bases at J; junction bases unmatched: 7. Germline V gives CDR1 DFQATT, CDR2 SNEGSKA (reference sequence). CDR3 sequence: CSARAWASGRKETQYF. In DNA form, the CDR3 reads TGCAGTGCTAGAGCTTGGGCTAGCGGGAGGAAAGAGACCCAGTACTTC.

This clonotype was counted only a few times. CDR3 sequence (DNA): TGCAGTGCTGACAGGGACAGAGGAGAGACCCAGTACTTC. Translated: CSADRDRGETQYF. V is TRBV20-1 and J is TRBJ2-5; 7 nucleotides match TRBD1. V gave up 5 bases and J gave up 4 bases; unmatched junction bases: 7. Germline loops: CDR1 DFQATT, CDR2 SNEGSKA (reference sequence). CDR3 length: 13 residues.

This clonotype was seen only a few times. CDR3 DNA sequence: TGTGCCAGCAGCTTAGGATTGACTAGCGGGTACGAGCAGTACTTC. Translation: CASSLGLTSGYEQYF. The chain carries TRBV11-2 and TRBJ2-7, with 10 bases identical to TRBD2. Germline V gives CDR1 SGHAT, CDR2 FQNNGV. After removal of 1 base from V and 4 bases from J, the junction contained 4 bases not matched to a gene. This CDR3 is built from 15 residues.

This clonotype was picked up many times. The chain is built from TRBV5-1 and TRBJ2-1; perhaps TRBD1 as D (5 bases). CDR1 and CDR2 (germline): SGHRS, YFSETQ. CDR3 length: 13 residues. Trimming took 2 bases from V and 4 from J, leaving 7 bases between them. The chain's CDR3 is CASSLQEYNEQFF. Written as DNA, the CDR3 is TGCGCCAGCAGCTTACAGGAGTACAATGAGCAGTTCTTC.